These T cell receptor beta chains were read from a single sample in a study of T cell repertoires and HLA-DP antigens. For these TCRs, the target antigens are not known. Here immunoSEQ multiplex PCR was the method, and the copy in TCRdb shows in-frame clones only, minus some. The sample records 65,000 to 90,000 clones, around 77% being singletons. The sample taken for sequencing was CD4+ T cells from PBMCs. The receptor source for this set is a man aged 55 to 70 in good health and CMV-seronegative. The CDR3 runs from the conserved cysteine through the conserved F or W. A D gene is named only where the DNA matches it firmly. Expanded clones get a size class; other rows say once, few or many, or leave the size out.

v_call	j_call	d_call	clone_size	cdr3_nt	cdr3_aa
TRBV11-1	TRBJ2-3	-	-	TGTGCCAGCAGCTTCGACTATCGGGATACGCAGTATTTT	CASSFDYRDTQYF
TRBV5-8	TRBJ1-2	-	few	TGTGCCAGCAGCCCGTTTGGGAAAGGTGCGACTGGCTACACCTTC	CASSPFGKGATGYTF
TRBV10-3	TRBJ2-3	TRBD2	-	TGTGCCATCAGTGGGACTAGCGGGGACTCTAGCACAGATACGCAGTATTTT	CAISGTSGDSSTDTQYF
TRBV5-1	TRBJ2-5	-	-	TGCGCCAGCAGCTCGGCCCCTTCGGGACAAGAGACCCAGTACTTC	CASSSAPSGQETQYF
TRBV15	TRBJ2-5	-	-	TGTGCCACCAGCAGAGGGGATTTGGAGACCCAGTACTTC	CATSRGDLETQYF
TRBV15	TRBJ2-1	-	-	TGTGCCACCAGCAGAGAGCTACTTGGTGAGCAGTTCTTC	CATSRELLGEQFF
TRBV10-3	TRBJ1-1	-	-	TGTGCCGTCCGAGACAGGTCGAACACTGAAGCTTTCTTT	CAVRDRSNTEAFF
TRBV2	TRBJ1-2	-	-	TGTGCCAGCAGTGTACAGAGGGCTAACTATGGCTACACCTTC	CASSVQRANYGYTF
TRBV6-5	TRBJ2-5	-	-	TGTGCCAGCAGTTACCCCGTGGGGACCCAGTACTTC	CASSYPVGTQYF
TRBV6-5	TRBJ2-3	-	-	TGTGCCAGCAGCCGTGGGCCTGCGCAGTATTTT	CASSRGPAQYF
TRBV19	TRBJ2-1	TRBD2	-	TGTGCCAGTAGCAACCAGCGGGGCCGAGTTGAGCAGTTCTTC	CASSNQRGRVEQFF
TRBV7-2	TRBJ2-1	TRBD1	-	TGTGCCAGCAGCCAGGCCTATCCGGACAGGGAACGGAATGAGCAGTTCTTC	CASSQAYPDRERNEQFF
TRBV9	TRBJ1-1	-	-	TGTGCCAGCAGGAAGGGACATCCTGGGGACACTGAAGCTTTCTTT	CASRKGHPGDTEAFF
TRBV2	TRBJ1-4	-	-	TGTGCCAGCAGTGTTGCGGTGGGGGGTGTAAAACTGTTTTTT	CASSVAVGGVKLFF
TRBV27	TRBJ1-6	-	-	TGTGCCAGCAGACCGGGCCCCGGGGTTTCACCCCTCCACTTT	CASRPGPGVSPLHF
TRBV2	TRBJ2-1	TRBD1	-	TGTGCCAGCAAAAGACAGGGAAGCTCCTACAATGAGCAGTTCTTC	CASKRQGSSYNEQFF
TRBV29-1	TRBJ2-1	TRBD2	-	TGCAGCGTCCACGCTAGCGGGAGGGATGAGCAGTTCTTC	CSVHASGRDEQFF
TRBV29-1	TRBJ2-5	-	-	TGCAGCGGCACAGGGATGGGCCTCCAGACCCAGTACTTC	CSGTGMGLQTQYF
TRBV28	TRBJ1-6	TRBD1	-	TGTGCCAGCACGGGGACAGGGGGTAGAGATTCACCCCTCCACTTT	CASTGTGGRDSPLHF
TRBV11-2	TRBJ1-2	-	-	TGTGCCAGCAACTCTCTTAACTATGGCTACACCTTC	CASNSLNYGYTF
TRBV9	TRBJ1-5	-	-	TGTGCCAGCAGCGTAGGTGGACGGCAGGGACAGCCCCAGCATTTT	CASSVGGRQGQPQHF
TRBV5-6	TRBJ1-2	TRBD1	-	TGTGCCAGCGGTTTGGGACAGTACTATGGCTACACCTTC	CASGLGQYYGYTF
TRBV6-5	TRBJ1-6	-	-	TGTGCCAGCAGAGAGAGCTATAATTCACCCCTCCACTTT	CASRESYNSPLHF
TRBV6-1	TRBJ2-7	TRBD2	-	TGTGCCAGCAGGGGAGGTAGCGGGGGGGCTCGGGAGCAGTACTTC	CASRGGSGGAREQYF
TRBV7-2	TRBJ2-3	-	-	TGTGCCACCGGACACCGTGGCACAGATACGCAGTATTTT	CATGHRGTDTQYF
TRBV5-1	TRBJ2-3	-	-	TGCGCCAGCAGACCCGGACTAACAGGCACAGATACGCAGTATTTT	CASRPGLTGTDTQYF
TRBV11-2	TRBJ1-2	TRBD1	few	TGTGCCAGCAGCATCGGACAGGTCCGCAACTATGGCTACACCTTC	CASSIGQVRNYGYTF